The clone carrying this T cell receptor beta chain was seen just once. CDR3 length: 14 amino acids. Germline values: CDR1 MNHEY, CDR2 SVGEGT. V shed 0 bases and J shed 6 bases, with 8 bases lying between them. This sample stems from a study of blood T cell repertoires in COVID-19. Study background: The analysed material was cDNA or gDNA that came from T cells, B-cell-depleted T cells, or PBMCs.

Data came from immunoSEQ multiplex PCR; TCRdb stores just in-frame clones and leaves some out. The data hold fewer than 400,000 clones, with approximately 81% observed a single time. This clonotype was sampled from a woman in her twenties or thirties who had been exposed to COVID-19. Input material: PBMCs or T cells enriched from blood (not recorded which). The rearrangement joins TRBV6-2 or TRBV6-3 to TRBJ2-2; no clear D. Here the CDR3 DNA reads TGTGCCAGCAGTTACTCGGGCTTGGCCGGGGAGCTGTTTTTT. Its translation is CASSYSGLAGELFF.